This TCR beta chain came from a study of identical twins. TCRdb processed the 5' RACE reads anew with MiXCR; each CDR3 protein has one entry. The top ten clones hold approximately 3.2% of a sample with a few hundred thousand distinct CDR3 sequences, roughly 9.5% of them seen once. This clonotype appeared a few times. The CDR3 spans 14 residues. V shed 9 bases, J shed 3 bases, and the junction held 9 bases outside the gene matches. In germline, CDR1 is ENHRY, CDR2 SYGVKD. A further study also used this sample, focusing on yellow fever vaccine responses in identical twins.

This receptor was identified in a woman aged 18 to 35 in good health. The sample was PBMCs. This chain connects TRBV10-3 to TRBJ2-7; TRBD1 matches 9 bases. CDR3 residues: CAINLQGANYEQYF. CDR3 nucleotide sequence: TGTGCCATAAATTTACAGGGGGCGAACTACGAGCAGTACTTC.